Each of the 13 T cell receptor beta chains below was sequenced from the same sample in a study of immune heterogeneity within non-small cell lung tumors. Template input, which was bulk tumor genomic DNA, totaled 450 to 600 ng per sample. From each primary tumor, several far-apart biopsies were obtained during surgery. Curative surgical treatment was performed in patients who had newly diagnosed, untreated non-small cell lung cancer. The authors amplified TCR beta CDR3 by multiplex PCR with 32 V and 13 J primers. One entry per CDR3 protein results from TCRdb running MiXCR on the multiplex PCR reads. The profile covers some 7,100 distinct CDR3 sequences, with around 21% appearing a single time and nearly 15% taken by the ten largest. Sequenced: lung tumor tissue. The receptor set was obtained from a man between 60 and 75 years old with non-small cell lung cancer.

This clonotype has at least ten counts. The chain couples TRBV24-1 to TRBJ2-3; 9 nucleotides agree with TRBD1. Germline CDR1 and CDR2: KGHDR and SFDVKD. After removal of 2 bases from V and 2 bases from J, the junction contained 4 bases not matched to a gene. The CDR3 totals 16 residues. The DNA for the CDR3 is TGTGCCACCAGTGATTCACGGACAGGGGTCACAGATACGCAGTATTTT. It yields the protein CATSDSRTGVTDTQYF.

This clonotype ranks as medium-sized (0.01 to 0.1%). This rearrangement joins TRBV19 to TRBJ1-1; TRBD1 is a possible D gene (5 bases). V dropped 7 bases and J dropped 0 bases, with 18 bases sitting between them. The CDR3 is 16 residues long. Per the germline V gene, CDR1 is LNHDA and CDR2 is SQIVND (reference sequence). The CDR3 here is CASTPGFRQMNTEAFF. CDR3 sequence (DNA): TGTGCCAGTACCCCGGGTTTCCGACAGATGAACACTGAAGCTTTCTTT.

As for this clonotype: At one of its ends the junction is not consistent with the germline gene, which may arise from a read error. V gene TRBV19 combines with J gene TRBJ1-5; D is possibly TRBD1 (6 bases). This CDR3 comprises 16 residues. Germline CDR1 and CDR2: LNHDA and SQIVND (reference sequence). CDR3 nucleotides: TGTGCCAGTAGTAGGACTGGGGGCGCGAGCAATCTGCCCCAGCATTTT. This sequence encodes CASSRTGGASNLPQHF. The whole variable domain, remainder taken from reference TRBV19 and TRBJ1-5, is DGGITQSPKYLFRKEGQNVTLSCEQNLNHDAMYWYRQDPGQGLRLIYYSQIVNDFQKGDIAEGYSVSREKKESFPLTVTSAQKNPTAFYLCASSRTGGASNLPQHFGDGTRLSIL.

This clonotype is labeled medium-sized. This sequence joins TRBV12-3 or TRBV12-4 and TRBJ1-3, with D tentatively TRBD1 (5 bases). The CDR3 length is 16 residues. The V end lost 1 base, the J end lost 1 base, and 11 bases lay between the germline ends. CDR3 sequence reads: CASSLGLGVSGNTIYF. Written as DNA, the CDR3 is TGTGCCAGCAGTTTAGGTTTGGGGGTTTCTGGAAACACCATATATTTT.

On this clonotype: An end of the junction does not agree with germline; a read error may underlie this. The rearrangement links TRBV12-3 or TRBV12-4 to TRBJ2-7, with D possibly being TRBD2 (6 bases). The CDR3 is 14 residues long. CDR3 protein: CASSLGSGSYEQNF. The CDR3 bases are TGTGCCAGTAGTTTGGGGAGCGGGTCCTACGAGCAGAACTTC.

This rearrangement joins TRBV6-1 to TRBJ1-4; possibly TRBD1 for D (6 bases). Trimming shortened V by 4 bases and J by 12 bases, and 18 bases separated the two germline ends. The germline V gene encodes CDR1 MNHNS and CDR2 SASEGT. This CDR3 region has 14 residues. The CDR3 coding sequence is TGTGCCAGCAGTGGGAGGGGGGGACGGGGGGAACTGTTTTTT. Translation gives CASSGRGGRGELFF.

This clonotype is classed as medium-sized. The V gene is TRBV3-1, the J gene TRBJ2-4; no clear D. Germline loops: CDR1 LGHDT, CDR2 YNNKEL (reference sequence). The CDR3 is made up of 14 amino acids. V lost 3 bases, J lost 0 bases, and 6 bases lay in between. The DNA of the CDR3 is TGTGCCAGCAGCCACTTAGAAGCCAAAAACATTCAGTACTTC. It is translated as CASSHLEAKNIQYF.

The chain recombines TRBV11-3 with TRBJ2-5, with TRBD2 matching 8 bases. This CDR3 comprises 16 residues. Germline CDR1 reads SGHNT; CDR2 reads YENEEA. Unmatched junction bases numbered 7, after V lost 1 base and J lost 3 bases. CDR3 bases: TGTGCCAGCAGCTTAGGGCTAGCGGGCCCAGAAGAGACCCAGTACTTC. Translation gives CASSLGLAGPEETQYF.

Turning to this clonotype: A much larger clone lies a single base off, so this may be a read error. V and J are TRBV5-5 and TRBJ2-7, with no clear D. The CDR3 extends over 11 amino acids. Germline V gives CDR1 SGHKS, CDR2 YYEKEE (reference sequence). DNA of the CDR3: TGTACCAGCAGCCACCGTGTGGAGCAGTACTTC. It codes for CTSSHRVEQYF.

Sample share makes this clonotype medium-sized. This rearrangement joins TRBV20-1 to TRBJ2-7; TRBD1 agrees at 9 bases. Per the germline V gene, CDR1 is DFQATT and CDR2 is SNEGSKA (reference sequence). The CDR3 has 15 amino acids. J was trimmed by 7 bases and V by 2 bases; bases with no gene match: 12. The CDR3 protein is CSARPLGQGPWEQYF. The CDR3 coding sequence is TGCAGTGCTAGACCACTCGGACAGGGGCCTTGGGAGCAGTACTTC.

As to this clonotype: One base away lies a much larger clone, so this may be a sequencing read error. V usage is TRBV7-9 and J usage is TRBJ1-5; D is undetermined. The CDR3 contains 13 residues. The germline gives CDR1 SEHNR, CDR2 FQNEAQ (reference sequence). The CDR3, as DNA: TGTGCCAGCAGCGTAAACAACAATCAGACCCAGCATTTT. Its protein is CASSVNNNQTQHF.

This clonotype was recorded only once. Given the absence of the conserved phenylalanine or tryptophan at the CDR3 end, a read error is likely. The rearrangement links TRBV7-9 to TRBJ2-6, with D unclear. The CDR3 covers 15 residues. With 1 base removed from V and 2 bases from J, the gap between germline ends came to 6 bases. Germline assignment: CDR1 SEHNR and CDR2 FQNEAQ (reference sequence). The CDR3 nucleotides are TGTGCCAGCAGCTTAGGGGCAGCTGGGGCCAACGTCCTGACTTTA. It encodes CASSLGAAGANVLTL.

There are a few counts of this clonotype. A read error may be the cause here, since a much bigger clone is one base away. CDR3 nucleotide sequence: TGTGCCAGCAGCTCACAGGGGAGTAGCGGGATATACGAGCAGTACTTC. It specifies CASSSQGSSGIYEQYF. This chain joins TRBV7-9 and TRBJ2-7, with D maybe TRBD2 (8 bases). CDR3 length: 16 residues. Per the germline V gene, CDR1 is SEHNR and CDR2 is FQNEAQ (reference sequence). Trimming left V 4 bases short and J 4 bases short, with 20 bases between.